One T cell receptor beta chain is described in this entry. This sample is part of a study of shared clonotypes between healthy human individuals. Deep-level running was used for the assay. Replicate PCRs run on sorted subsets employed about 220 ng DNA, 30,000 to 35,000 T cell genomes. Libraries were prepared by immunoSEQ multiplex PCR; TCRdb keeps only in-frame clonotypes and omits some of them. Of 110,000 or so clones listed, over 65% are singletons. J lost 6 bases, V lost 5 bases, and 8 bases had no gene match. The CDR3 covers 14 residues. The germline CDR1 and CDR2 sequences are SGDLS and YYNGEE. The chain has TRBV9 and TRBJ2-7; 10 bases are shared with TRBD1. This TCR came from a woman aged 25 to 39 in good health. Sequenced sample: memory CD8+ T cells sorted from blood. Subset: CD45RO+ cells pooled with CCR7-negative TemRA cells. The CDR3 DNA follows: TGTGCCAGCAGAGGGGGACAGGGGATACGCGAGCAGTACTTC. Translation gives CASRGGQGIREQYF.